This record concerns one T cell receptor beta chain sequence. Its antigen is unknown. Germline V gene lookup returns CDR1 SGDLS and CDR2 YYNGEE. Trimming left V 0 bases short and J 8 bases short, with 11 bases between. The CDR3 is made up of 13 amino acids. Peptide-pool stimulation followed by sequencing identified expanded antigen-specific CD4+ clonotypes in the ViraFEST assay. Culture proceeded for 10 days, and CD4+ T cells were then isolated. No vaccinee had earlier SARS-CoV-2 infection, and nucleocapsid antibodies were negative. The sample comes from a study of vaccination effects on CD4 cells after COVID-19. Study-level points and caveats: The study dataset contains few convalescent patients and includes no early post-infection timepoints. Clones of infection and vaccine origin contracted markedly late after vaccination.

Generated by immunoSEQ multiplex PCR, the TCRdb table keeps only in-frame clones and is missing some. Of approximately 74,000 clones listed, 65% to 80% are singletons. The sequenced sample was CD4+ T cells from PBMCs cultured with HCoV-NL63 spike peptides, obtained before COVID-19 vaccination. This TCR was recovered from a human donor who received a COVID-19 vaccine. V and J are TRBV9 and TRBJ1-2, with a possible D match to TRBD1 (5 bases). The CDR3 DNA sequence: TGTGCCAGCAGCGTAGCAGGGTCCGGGGGCTACACCTTC. Residues: CASSVAGSGGYTF.